This TCR beta chain stems from a study of beta chain features in type 1 diabetes. Points from the study as a whole: Patients and controls would share equally any PCR tilt toward shorter templates. TCRB CDR3s from Type 1 diabetes patients were moderately but significantly shorter in all four CD4+ subsets.

This clone was counted between two and nine times. Its antigen is unidentified. Expressed TCRB transcripts were sequenced because the isolated RNA had all been reverse transcribed beforehand. The table came from immunoSEQ multiplex PCR; TCRdb's copy has only in-frame clones and leaves some out. The table records fewer than 200,000 clones, around 8.5% of them present only once. V was cut by 1 base and J by 2 bases, with 6 bases left in between. The CDR3 has 15 amino acids. Germline V gives CDR1 SGHTA, CDR2 FQGNSA. The receptor's source is a man younger than 35 in good health. The material sequenced was central memory CD4+ T cells from blood. The chain employs TRBV7-2 and TRBJ2-6; D is unresolved. CDR3 DNA: TGTGCCAGCAGCTTAGGTATTACTGGGGCCAACGTCCTGACTTTC. Protein: CASSLGITGANVLTF. The variable domain in full, with the rest retrieved from reference TRBV7-2 and TRBJ2-6, is GAGVSQSPSNKVTEKGKDVELRCDPISGHTALYWYRQSLGQGLEFLIYFQGNSAPDKSGLPSDRFSAERTGGSVSTLTIQRTQQEDSAVYLCASSLGITGANVLTFGAGSRLTVL.